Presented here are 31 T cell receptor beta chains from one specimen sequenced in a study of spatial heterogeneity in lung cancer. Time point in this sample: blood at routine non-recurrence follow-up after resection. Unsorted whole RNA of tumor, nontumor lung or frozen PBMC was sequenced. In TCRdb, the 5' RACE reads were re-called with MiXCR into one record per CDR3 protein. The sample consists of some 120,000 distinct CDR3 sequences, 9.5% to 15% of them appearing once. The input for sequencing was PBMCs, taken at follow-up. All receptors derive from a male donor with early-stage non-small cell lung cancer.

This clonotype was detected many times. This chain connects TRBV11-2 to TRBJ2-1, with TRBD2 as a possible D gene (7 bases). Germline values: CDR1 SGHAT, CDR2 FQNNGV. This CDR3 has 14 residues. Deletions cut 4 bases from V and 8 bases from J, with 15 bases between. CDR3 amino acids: CASSSERGGHEQFF. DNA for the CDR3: TGTGCCAGCAGCTCGGAAAGGGGGGGCCATGAGCAGTTCTTC.

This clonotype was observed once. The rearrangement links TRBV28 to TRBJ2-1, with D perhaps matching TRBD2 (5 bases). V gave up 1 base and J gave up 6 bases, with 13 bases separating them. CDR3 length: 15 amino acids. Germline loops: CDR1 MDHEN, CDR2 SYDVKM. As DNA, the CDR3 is TGTGCCAGCAGTTTATTGATTGGACTGGGCAATGAGCAGTTCTTC. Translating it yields CASSLLIGLGNEQFF.

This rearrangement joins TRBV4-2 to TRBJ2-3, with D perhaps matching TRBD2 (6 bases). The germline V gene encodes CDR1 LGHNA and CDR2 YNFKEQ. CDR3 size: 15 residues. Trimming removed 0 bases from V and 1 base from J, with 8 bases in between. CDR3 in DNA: TGTGCCAGCAGCCAAGAAGAGCGGGGCACAGATACGCAGTATTTT. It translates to CASSQEERGTDTQYF.

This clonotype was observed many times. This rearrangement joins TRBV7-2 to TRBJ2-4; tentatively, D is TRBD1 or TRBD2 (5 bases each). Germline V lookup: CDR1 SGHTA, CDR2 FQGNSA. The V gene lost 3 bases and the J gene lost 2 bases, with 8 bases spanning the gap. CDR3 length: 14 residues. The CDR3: CASSFGATKNIQYF. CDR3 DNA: TGTGCCAGCAGCTTCGGGGCCACCAAAAACATTCAGTACTTC.

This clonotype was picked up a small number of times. The CDR3 bases are TGCGCCAGCAGCCCCGGGACAGATAATGAAAAACTGTTTTTT. Translation gives CASSPGTDNEKLFF. The chain recombines TRBV5-1 with TRBJ1-4; TRBD1 aligns across 7 bases. Germline V lookup: CDR1 SGHRS, CDR2 YFSETQ. V lost 4 bases and J lost 4; bases outside the gene matches: 4. This CDR3 region has 14 residues.

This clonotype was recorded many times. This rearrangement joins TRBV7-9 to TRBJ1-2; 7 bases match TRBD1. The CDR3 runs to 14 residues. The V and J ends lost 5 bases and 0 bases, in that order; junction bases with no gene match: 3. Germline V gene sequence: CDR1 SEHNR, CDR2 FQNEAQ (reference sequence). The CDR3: CASSRDSANYGYTF. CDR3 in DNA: TGTGCCAGCAGCCGGGACAGCGCTAACTATGGCTACACCTTC.

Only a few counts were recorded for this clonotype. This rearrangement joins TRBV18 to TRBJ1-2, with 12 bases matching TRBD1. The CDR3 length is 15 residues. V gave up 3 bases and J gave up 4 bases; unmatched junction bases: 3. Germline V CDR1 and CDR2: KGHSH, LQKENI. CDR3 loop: CASSPGTGGVYGYTF. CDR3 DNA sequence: TGTGCCAGCTCACCCGGGACAGGGGGCGTCTATGGCTACACCTTC.

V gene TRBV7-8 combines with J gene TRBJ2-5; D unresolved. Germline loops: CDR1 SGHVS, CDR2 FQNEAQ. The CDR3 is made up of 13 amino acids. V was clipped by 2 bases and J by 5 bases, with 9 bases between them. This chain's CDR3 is CASSLSRAETQYF. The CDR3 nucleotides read TGTGCCAGCAGCTTATCCCGGGCGGAGACCCAGTACTTC.

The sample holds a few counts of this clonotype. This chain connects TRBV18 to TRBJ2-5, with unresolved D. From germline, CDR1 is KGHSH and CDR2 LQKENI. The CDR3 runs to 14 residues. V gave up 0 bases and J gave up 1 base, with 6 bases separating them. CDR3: CASSPPYSQETQYF. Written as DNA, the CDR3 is TGTGCCAGCTCACCACCCTACTCCCAAGAGACCCAGTACTTC.

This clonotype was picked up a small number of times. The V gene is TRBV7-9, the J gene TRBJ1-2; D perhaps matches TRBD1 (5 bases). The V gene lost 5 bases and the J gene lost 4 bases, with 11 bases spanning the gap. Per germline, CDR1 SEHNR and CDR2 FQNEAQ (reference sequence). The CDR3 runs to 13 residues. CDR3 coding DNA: TGTGCCAGCAGCGTTGACAGCTCCTATGGCTACACCTTC. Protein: CASSVDSSYGYTF.

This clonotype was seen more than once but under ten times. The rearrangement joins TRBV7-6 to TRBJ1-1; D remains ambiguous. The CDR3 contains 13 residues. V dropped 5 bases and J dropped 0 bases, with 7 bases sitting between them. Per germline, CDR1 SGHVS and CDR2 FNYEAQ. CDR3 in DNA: TGTGCCAGCAGCCTGGACCTGAACACTGAAGCTTTCTTT. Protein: CASSLDLNTEAFF.

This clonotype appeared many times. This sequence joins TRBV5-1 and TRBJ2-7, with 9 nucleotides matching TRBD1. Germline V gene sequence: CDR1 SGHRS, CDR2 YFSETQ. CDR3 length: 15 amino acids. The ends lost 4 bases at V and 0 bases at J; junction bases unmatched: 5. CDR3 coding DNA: TGCGCCAGCAGCCTGGGGACAGGGAGCTCCTACGAGCAGTACTTC. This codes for CASSLGTGSSYEQYF. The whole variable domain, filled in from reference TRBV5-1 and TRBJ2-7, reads KAGVTQTPRYLIKTRGQQVTLSCSPISGHRSVSWYQQTPGQGLQFLFEYFSETQRNKGNFPGRFSGRQFSNSRSEMNVSTLELGDSALYLCASSLGTGSSYEQYFGPGTRLTVT.

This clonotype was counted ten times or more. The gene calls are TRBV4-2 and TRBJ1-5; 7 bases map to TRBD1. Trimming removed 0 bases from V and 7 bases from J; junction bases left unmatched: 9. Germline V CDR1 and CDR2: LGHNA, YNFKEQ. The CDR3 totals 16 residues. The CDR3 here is CASSQDLGQVGQPQHF. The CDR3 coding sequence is TGTGCCAGCAGCCAAGATCTTGGACAGGTTGGACAGCCCCAGCATTTT.

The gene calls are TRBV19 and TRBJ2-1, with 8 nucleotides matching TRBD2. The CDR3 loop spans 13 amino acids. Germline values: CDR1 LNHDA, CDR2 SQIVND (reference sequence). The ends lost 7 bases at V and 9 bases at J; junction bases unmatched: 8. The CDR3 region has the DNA TGTGCCAGTATGGGCGGGGGGATTGGTGAGCAGTTCTTC. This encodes CASMGGGIGEQFF. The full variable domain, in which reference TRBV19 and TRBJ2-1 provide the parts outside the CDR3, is DGGITQSPKYLFRKEGQNVTLSCEQNLNHDAMYWYRQDPGQGLRLIYYSQIVNDFQKGDIAEGYSVSREKKESFPLTVTSAQKNPTAFYLCASMGGGIGEQFFGPGTRLTVL.

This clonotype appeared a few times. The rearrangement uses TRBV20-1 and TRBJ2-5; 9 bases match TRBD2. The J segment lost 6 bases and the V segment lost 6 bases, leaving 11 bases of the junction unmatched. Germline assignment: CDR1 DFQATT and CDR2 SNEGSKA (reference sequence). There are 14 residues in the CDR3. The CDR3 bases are TGCAGTGCCTCTAGAGCGGGGGGCTGGAAGACCCAGTACTTC. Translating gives CSASRAGGWKTQYF.

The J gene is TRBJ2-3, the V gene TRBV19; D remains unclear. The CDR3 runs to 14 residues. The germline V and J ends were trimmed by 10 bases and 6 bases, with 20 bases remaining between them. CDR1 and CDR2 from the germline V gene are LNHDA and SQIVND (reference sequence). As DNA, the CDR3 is TGTGCCACCAAACCGGGCCCCGCAGGCGATACGCAGTATTTT. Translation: CATKPGPAGDTQYF.

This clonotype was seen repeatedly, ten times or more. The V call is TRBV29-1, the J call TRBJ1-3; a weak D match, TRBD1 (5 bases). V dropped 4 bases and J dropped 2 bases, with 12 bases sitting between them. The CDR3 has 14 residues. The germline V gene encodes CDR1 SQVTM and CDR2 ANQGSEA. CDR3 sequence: CSVAAGTTGNTIYF. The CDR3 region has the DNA TGCAGCGTTGCGGCAGGGACCACTGGAAACACCATATATTTT. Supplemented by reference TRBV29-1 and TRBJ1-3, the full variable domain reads SAVISQKPSRDICQRGTSLTIQCQVDSQVTMMFWYRQQPGQSLTLIATANQGSEATYESGFVIDKFPISRPNLTFSTLTVSNMSPEDSSIYLCSVAAGTTGNTIYFGEGSWLTVV.

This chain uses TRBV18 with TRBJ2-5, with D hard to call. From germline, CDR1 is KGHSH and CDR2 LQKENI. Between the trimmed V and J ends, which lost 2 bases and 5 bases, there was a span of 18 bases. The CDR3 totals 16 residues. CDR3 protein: CASSPNEGPRGETQYF. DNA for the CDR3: TGTGCCAGCTCACCAAACGAAGGCCCCCGTGGGGAGACCCAGTACTTC.

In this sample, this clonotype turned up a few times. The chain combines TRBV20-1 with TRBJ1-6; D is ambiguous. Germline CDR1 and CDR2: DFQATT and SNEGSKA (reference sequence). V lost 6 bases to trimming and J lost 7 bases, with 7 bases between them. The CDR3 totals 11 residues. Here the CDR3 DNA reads TGCAGTGCCCCCGAAAATTCACCCCTCCACTTT. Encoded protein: CSAPENSPLHF.

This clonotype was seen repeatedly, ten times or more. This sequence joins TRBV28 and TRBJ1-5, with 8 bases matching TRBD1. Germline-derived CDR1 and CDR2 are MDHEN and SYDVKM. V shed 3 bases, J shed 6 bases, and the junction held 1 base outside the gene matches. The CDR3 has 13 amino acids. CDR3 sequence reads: CASSLTGVQPQHF. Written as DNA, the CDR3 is TGTGCCAGCAGTTTGACAGGGGTTCAGCCCCAGCATTTT. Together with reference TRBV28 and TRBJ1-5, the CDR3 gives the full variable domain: DVKVTQSSRYLVKRTGEKVFLECVQDMDHENMFWYRQDPGLGLRLIYFSYDVKMKEKGDIPEGYSVSREKKERFSLILESASTNQTSMYLCASSLTGVQPQHFGDGTRLSIL.

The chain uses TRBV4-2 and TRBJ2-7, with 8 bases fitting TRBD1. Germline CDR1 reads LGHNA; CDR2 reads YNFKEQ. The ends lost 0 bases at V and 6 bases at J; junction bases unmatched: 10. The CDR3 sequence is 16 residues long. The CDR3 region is CASSQDQNRGIGEQYF. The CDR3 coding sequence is TGTGCCAGCAGCCAAGATCAAAACAGGGGGATAGGCGAGCAGTACTTC.

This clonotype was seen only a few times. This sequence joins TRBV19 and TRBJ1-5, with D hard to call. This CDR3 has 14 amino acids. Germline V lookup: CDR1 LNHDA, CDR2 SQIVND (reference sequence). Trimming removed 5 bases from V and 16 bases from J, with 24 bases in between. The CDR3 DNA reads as TGTGCCAGTAGTGTTATCGATCTGTTAATCAACCCCCATTTT. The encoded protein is CASSVIDLLINPHF. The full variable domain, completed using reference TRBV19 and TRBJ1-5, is DGGITQSPKYLFRKEGQNVTLSCEQNLNHDAMYWYRQDPGQGLRLIYYSQIVNDFQKGDIAEGYSVSREKKESFPLTVTSAQKNPTAFYLCASSVIDLLINPHFGDGTRLSIL.

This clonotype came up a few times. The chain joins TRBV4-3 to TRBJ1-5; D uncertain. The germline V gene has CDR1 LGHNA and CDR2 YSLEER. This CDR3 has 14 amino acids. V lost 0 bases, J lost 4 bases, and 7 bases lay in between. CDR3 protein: CASSQDLTNQPQHF. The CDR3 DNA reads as TGCGCCAGCAGCCAAGACTTGACAAATCAGCCCCAGCATTTT.

Here the CDR3 reads CASSPGAVQETQYF. The CDR3 DNA reads TGCGCCAGCAGCCCCGGGGCGGTCCAAGAGACCCAGTACTTC. The chain is built from TRBV5-1 and TRBJ2-5; either TRBD1 or TRBD2 may fit D (5 bases each). The germline V gene encodes CDR1 SGHRS and CDR2 YFSETQ. Between the trimmed V and J ends, which lost 4 bases and 1 base, there was a span of 11 bases. The CDR3 has 14 amino acids.

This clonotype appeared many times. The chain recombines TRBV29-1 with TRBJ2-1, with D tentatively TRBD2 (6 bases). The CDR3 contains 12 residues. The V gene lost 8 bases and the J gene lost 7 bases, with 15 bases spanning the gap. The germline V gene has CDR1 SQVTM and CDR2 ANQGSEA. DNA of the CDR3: TGCAGCTCGACTAGTTCGGGGAATGAGCAGTTCTTC. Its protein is CSSTSSGNEQFF.

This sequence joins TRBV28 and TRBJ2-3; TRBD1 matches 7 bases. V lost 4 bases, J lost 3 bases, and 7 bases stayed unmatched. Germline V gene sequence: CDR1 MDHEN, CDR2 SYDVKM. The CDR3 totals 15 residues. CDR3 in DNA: TGTGCCAGCAGTTCCCCCGCAGGGGGAACAGATACGCAGTATTTT. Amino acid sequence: CASSSPAGGTDTQYF.

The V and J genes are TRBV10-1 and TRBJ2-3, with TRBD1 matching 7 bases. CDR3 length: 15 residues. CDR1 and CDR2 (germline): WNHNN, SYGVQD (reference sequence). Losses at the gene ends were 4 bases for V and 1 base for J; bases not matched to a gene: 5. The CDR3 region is CASSAQGQRTDTQYF. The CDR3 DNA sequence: TGCGCCAGCAGTGCCCAGGGACAGCGCACAGATACGCAGTATTTT.

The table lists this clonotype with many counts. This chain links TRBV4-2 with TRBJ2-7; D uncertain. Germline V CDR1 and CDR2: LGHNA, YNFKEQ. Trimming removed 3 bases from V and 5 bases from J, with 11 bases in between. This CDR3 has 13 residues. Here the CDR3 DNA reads TGTGCCAGCAGCCAGAGAGGTGGGGACGAGCAGTACTTC. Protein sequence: CASSQRGGDEQYF.

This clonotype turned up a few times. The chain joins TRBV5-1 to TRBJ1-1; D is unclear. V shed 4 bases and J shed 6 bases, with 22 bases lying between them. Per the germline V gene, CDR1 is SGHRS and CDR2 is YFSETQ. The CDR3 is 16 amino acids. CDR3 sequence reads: CASSPLGPLSSSEAFF. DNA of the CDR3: TGCGCCAGCAGCCCCCTAGGGCCCCTCAGCTCTTCTGAAGCTTTCTTT.

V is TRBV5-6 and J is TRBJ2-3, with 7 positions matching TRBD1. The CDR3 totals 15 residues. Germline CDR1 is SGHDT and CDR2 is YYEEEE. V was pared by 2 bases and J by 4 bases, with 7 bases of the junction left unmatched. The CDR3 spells CASSLALTGSDTQYF. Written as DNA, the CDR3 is TGTGCCAGCAGCTTAGCTTTGACAGGGTCAGATACGCAGTATTTT.

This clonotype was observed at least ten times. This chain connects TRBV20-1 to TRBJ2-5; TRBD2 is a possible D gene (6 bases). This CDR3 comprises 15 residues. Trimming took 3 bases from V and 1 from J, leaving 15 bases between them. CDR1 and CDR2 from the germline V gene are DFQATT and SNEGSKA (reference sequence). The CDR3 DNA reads TGCAGTGCTAGGCGGGGTTCGGGGGTCCAAGAGACCCAGTACTTC. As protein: CSARRGSGVQETQYF.